This T cell receptor (beta chain) comes out of a study of OX40 agonist ivuxolimab in advanced cancers. As for the study in general: Patients were dosed with the agonistic anti-OX40 (CD134) antibody ivuxolimab.

Assay: immunoSEQ multiplex PCR; the TCRdb copy retains only in-frame clones and omits some. Of tens of thousands of clones detected, 85% to 95% appear once; the ten largest clones hold approximately 12%. CDR1 and CDR2 from the germline V gene are MNHEY and SVGAGI. V lost 2 bases and J lost 5, with 3 bases in between. This CDR3 region has 11 residues. The chain uses TRBV6-5 and TRBJ2-5; D ambiguous. The sequence derives from an adult with an advanced solid tumor such as melanoma, head and neck, liver or kidney cancer. Source: CD4+ or CD8+ T cells sorted from blood, taken in a trial of the OX40 agonist ivuxolimab. The DNA of the CDR3 is TGTGCCAGCAGTTACGGGGAGACCCAGTACTTC. Its protein is CASSYGETQYF.